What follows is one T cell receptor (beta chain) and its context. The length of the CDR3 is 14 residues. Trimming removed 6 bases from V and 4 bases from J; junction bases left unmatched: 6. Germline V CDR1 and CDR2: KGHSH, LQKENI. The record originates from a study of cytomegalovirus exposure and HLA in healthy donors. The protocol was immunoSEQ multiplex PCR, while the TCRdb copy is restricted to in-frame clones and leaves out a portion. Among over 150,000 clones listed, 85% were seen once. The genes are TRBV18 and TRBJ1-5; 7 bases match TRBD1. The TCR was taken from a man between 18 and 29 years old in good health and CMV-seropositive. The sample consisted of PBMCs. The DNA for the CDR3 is TGTGCCAGCTCCTCGGGACAGCTAAATCAGCCCCAGCATTTT. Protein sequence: CASSSGQLNQPQHF.